These T cell receptor beta chains were read from a single sample in a study of blood T cell repertoires in COVID-19. Profiling relied on immunoSEQ multiplex PCR, and the TCRdb table lists in-frame clones only, not all of them. The profile shows roughly 250,000 clones, approximately 90% of them singletons. Material: PBMCs or T cells enriched from blood (not recorded which). These receptors were collected from a woman aged 40 to 50 with acute COVID-19. CDR3s include the opening cysteine and the closing phenylalanine or tryptophan. The order of the fields is V gene, CDR3 length, CDR3 protein.

>TRBV24-1|16
CATSDILAGGYNEQFF
>TRBV11-3|13
CASTQTPGNTIYF
>TRBV7-2|17
CASSRGRGGGAGETQYF
>TRBV28|13
CASSETGEGGYTF
>TRBV9|15
CASSPGHNSNQPQHF
>TRBV12-3/TRBV12-4|13
CASSGTPGEKLFF
>TRBV4-2|20
CASSQFPLQRAGGHTDTQYF
>TRBV19|14
CASSIAGGNQPQHF
>TRBV16|12
CASRATGEPQHF
>TRBV5-1|15
CATSSGTTNTGELFF
>TRBV19|15
CASSIDPAGFNGYTF
>TRBV19|14
CASSTGQVNTEAFF
>TRBV13|14
CASSLGQGGEKLFF
>TRBV5-5|15
CASSPGLRPNNEQFF
>TRBV2|13
CASSEASSYEQYF
>TRBV14|15
CASSPRARPTDTQYF
>TRBV28|15
CASRDEDRLSEKLFF
>TRBV7-2|15
CASSLRLAVDNEQFF
>TRBV6-6|15
CASSYSGGRGYEQYF
>TRBV18|14
CASSASQGEDGYTF
>TRBV2|14
CASSVLVMNTEAFF
>TRBV4-1|17
CASSQDRGTRGKYGYTF
>TRBV14|13
CASSQEPGYGYTF
>TRBV2|13
CASRNVGVGELFF
>TRBV28|15
CASSRRGGDTGELFF
>TRBV19|15
CASSGQGVGEETQYF
>TRBV5-4|15
CASSQNRGQGHEQYF
>TRBV19|14
CASSMGGMTGELFF
>TRBV4-3|16
CASSQVAEHSYNEQFF
>TRBV4-2|19
CASSQGQTQGTGYYNEQFF
>TRBV5-5|15
CASSLRGRVPDTQYF
>TRBV18|15
CASSEGTGGKNIQYF
>TRBV10-3|13
CAISESTGIEAFF
>TRBV23-1|17
CASRQRGGRTGLYEQYF
>TRBV7-8|16
CASSTEAGGWTGELFF
>TRBV7-6|15
CASSLAPGSGQPQHF
>TRBV19|14
CASSGVSWVRGYTF
>TRBV19|14
CASVDREINTEAFF
>TRBV7-8|16
CASSLVPGQGAIGYTF
>TRBV6-5|12
CASRARDRESFF
>TRBV2|14
CASNGHRGGMEQYF
>TRBV3-1/TRBV3-2|18
CASSPTRAGGRLNNEQFF
>TRBV5-1|16
CASSAGLAGGTDTQYF
>TRBV7-9|17
CASSLGGQARENTEAFF
>TRBV2|15
CASSVRGPRGETQYF
>TRBV7-2|15
CASSMVSGMNTEAFF
>TRBV28|12
CASSLAQGGYTF
>TRBV19|19
CASSIYGGVEGFPRSGYTF
>TRBV7-3|17
CASSLRSTGRVPYEQYF
>TRBV5-4|15
CASSRRDREGNEQFF
>TRBV7-6|16
CASSLVGTAEKETQYF
>TRBV6-4|18
CASSDSILVGEDNYEQYF
>TRBV9|16
CASSPTSGTSTDTQYF
>TRBV4-1|16
CASSQTGTGINQPQHF
>TRBV7-3|16
CASSLGQGQAYNEQFF
>TRBV28|13
CASSSAGLYGYTF
>TRBV3-1/TRBV3-2|13
CASSLGGVTEAFF